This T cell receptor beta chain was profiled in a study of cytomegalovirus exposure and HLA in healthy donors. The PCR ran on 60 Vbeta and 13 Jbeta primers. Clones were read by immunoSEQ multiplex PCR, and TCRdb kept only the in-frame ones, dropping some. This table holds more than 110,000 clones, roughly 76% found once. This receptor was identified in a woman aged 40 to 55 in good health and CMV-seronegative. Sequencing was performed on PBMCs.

CDR3 DNA sequence: TGTGCCAGCAGTGACACTCCAGGGGACGGAAACACCATATATTTT. As protein: CASSDTPGDGNTIYF. This chain connects TRBV6-6 to TRBJ1-3; perhaps TRBD1 as D (6 bases). The CDR3 sequence is 15 residues long. V was cut by 5 bases and J by 4 bases, with 15 bases left in between. Per germline, CDR1 MNHNY and CDR2 SVGAGI (reference sequence).